The 26 T cell receptor beta chains in this list originate from one sample, sequenced in a study of blood T cell repertoires in COVID-19. The method was immunoSEQ multiplex PCR; TCRdb's version includes in-frame clones alone and lacks a portion of them. Among about 180,000 clones listed, roughly four fifths were seen once. Sequenced material: peripheral blood. The receptors derive from a woman between 70 and 85 years old with COVID-19, enrolled during active disease.

The chain joins TRBV3-1 (or the pseudogene TRBV3-2) to TRBJ2-5; the match to TRBD2 covers 16 bases. J gave up 5 bases and V 3 bases, and 6 bases lay outside the gene matches. Germline lookup yields CDR1 LGHDT and CDR2 YNNKEL (reference sequence). The CDR3 extends over 17 amino acids. The DNA for the CDR3 is TGTGCCAGCAGCCACGGGACTAGCGGGAGGGCCTTGGAGACCCAGTACTTC. It translates to CASSHGTSGRALETQYF.

The V call is TRBV14, the J call TRBJ1-4; TRBD1 matches 7 bases. Germline CDR1 SGHDN, CDR2 FVKESK. J was trimmed by 3 bases and V by 5 bases; bases with no gene match: 3. The CDR3 has 14 residues. The DNA of the CDR3 is TGTGCCAGCAGCTACAGGGGATCTAATGAAAAACTGTTTTTT. Translation: CASSYRGSNEKLFF. Filled out from reference TRBV14 and TRBJ1-4, the complete variable domain reads EAGVTQFPSHSVIEKGQTVTLRCDPISGHDNLYWYRRVMGKEIKFLLHFVKESKQDESGMPNNRFLAERTGGTYSTLKVQPAELEDSGVYFCASSYRGSNEKLFFGSGTQLSVL.

This clone was detected only a few times. The chain carries TRBV2 and TRBJ2-6; maybe TRBD1 (6 bases). Germline CDR1 is SNHLY and CDR2 is FYNNEI. The CDR3 is 16 amino acids. V dropped 6 bases and J dropped 2 bases, with 14 bases sitting between them. The CDR3 is CASSKQQGAGANVLTF. Here the CDR3 DNA reads TGTGCCAGCAGCAAACAACAGGGCGCTGGGGCCAACGTCCTGACTTTC. Full variable domain (outside the CDR3, taken from reference TRBV2 and TRBJ2-6): EPEVTQTPSHQVTQMGQEVILRCVPISNHLYFYWYRQILGQKVEFLVSFYNNEISEKSEIFDDQFSVERPDGSNFTLKIRSTKLEDSAMYFCASSKQQGAGANVLTFGAGSRLTVL.

This clone was seen just once. The CDR3 spells CASSLGVSGSWVYEQYF. The CDR3 DNA follows: TGTGCCAGCAGCTTAGGAGTTAGCGGGAGTTGGGTATACGAGCAGTACTTC. V is TRBV7-2 and J is TRBJ2-7; TRBD2 aligns across 9 bases. CDR1 and CDR2 from the germline V gene are SGHTA and FQGNSA. This CDR3 spans 17 amino acids. The V segment lost 1 base and the J segment 4 bases; nucleotides outside the gene matches: 11.

V usage is TRBV28 and J usage is TRBJ2-7; maybe TRBD2 (6 bases). With 4 bases removed from V and 2 bases from J, the gap between germline ends came to 12 bases. This CDR3 has 14 residues. Germline CDR1 and CDR2: MDHEN and SYDVKM. CDR3 amino acids: CASSSRLVAYEQYF. Here the CDR3 DNA reads TGTGCCAGCAGTTCCCGACTAGTCGCCTACGAGCAGTACTTC.

The chain combines TRBV5-4 with TRBJ2-2; TRBD1 matches at 9 bases. This CDR3 is 19 amino acids long. V trimming: 0 bases; J trimming: 0 bases; junction bases outside the gene matches: 9. From germline, CDR1 is SGHNT and CDR2 YYREEE (reference sequence). This CDR3 is CASSLEGQGLLANTGELFF. CDR3 coding DNA: TGTGCCAGCAGCTTGGAGGGACAGGGACTTTTGGCGAACACCGGGGAGCTGTTTTTT.

The chain employs TRBV30 and TRBJ1-3; no reliable D call. V was shortened by 3 bases and J by 0 bases, with 9 bases between the two germline ends. From germline, CDR1 is GTSNPN and CDR2 SVGIG (reference sequence). The length of the CDR3 is 14 residues. CDR3 bases: TGTGCCTGGAGCCCAGGATTCTCTGGAAACACCATATATTTT. It specifies CAWSPGFSGNTIYF.

The chain combines TRBV28 with TRBJ1-3; possible D gene TRBD1, 6 bases. This CDR3 is built from 13 residues. V lost 8 bases, J lost 2 bases, and 10 bases lay in between. Germline CDR1 is MDHEN and CDR2 is SYDVKM. The CDR3 coding sequence is TGTGCCAGCGGACAGTTAACTGGAAACACCATATATTTT. It encodes CASGQLTGNTIYF.

V is TRBV2 and J is TRBJ2-3, with TRBD2 matching 16 bases. This CDR3 comprises 17 residues. The V gene's germline CDR1 is SNHLY and CDR2 FYNNEI. V was pared by 6 bases and J by 4 bases, with 7 bases of the junction left unmatched. CDR3 sequence: CASRAGTSGRGPDTQYF. CDR3 bases: TGTGCCAGCAGGGCAGGGACTAGCGGGAGGGGGCCAGATACGCAGTATTTT.

This chain joins TRBV7-8 and TRBJ1-2, with D possibly TRBD1 on 6 matching bases. The CDR3 runs to 15 residues. Between the trimmed V and J ends, which lost 1 base and 5 bases, there was a span of 14 bases. Germline CDR1 is SGHVS and CDR2 is FQNEAQ. In nucleotides, the CDR3 is TGTGCCAGCAGCTTAGTAGGTGGACAGACATATGGCTACACCTTC. Residues: CASSLVGGQTYGYTF.

The rearrangement joins TRBV18 to TRBJ1-1; TRBD1 is a possible D gene (5 bases). The CDR3 is 15 amino acids. The germline gives CDR1 KGHSH, CDR2 LQKENI. Between the trimmed V and J ends, which lost 2 bases and 3 bases, there was a span of 13 bases. This chain's CDR3 is CASSPSQGEYTEAFF. In DNA form, the CDR3 reads TGTGCCAGCTCACCATCGCAGGGTGAATACACTGAAGCTTTCTTT.

CDR3 protein: CASSPFRAGEDTQYF. In DNA, the CDR3 is TGTGCCAGCAGCCCCTTTCGAGCGGGAGAAGATACGCAGTATTTT. This chain links TRBV6-2 or TRBV6-3 with TRBJ2-3; 8 bases line up with TRBD2. The CDR3 has 15 amino acids. Trimming took 6 bases from V and 5 from J; bases not matched to a gene: 10. Germline V lookup: CDR1 MNHEY, CDR2 SVGEGT.

The V call is TRBV19, the J call TRBJ2-1; TRBD1 aligns across 10 bases. The CDR3 covers 15 residues. Trimming removed 5 bases from V and 8 bases from J; junction bases left unmatched: 9. Looked up from germline, CDR1 is LNHDA and CDR2 is SQIVND (reference sequence). The CDR3 spells CASSLDRGRLDEQFF. For the CDR3, the DNA is TGTGCCAGTAGTCTCGACAGGGGGCGCTTGGATGAGCAGTTCTTC.

This chain joins TRBV6-5 and TRBJ1-4, with a tentative D call TRBD1 (5 bases). The CDR3 sequence is 16 residues long. The V end lost 2 bases, the J end lost 8 bases, and 18 bases lay between the germline ends. Germline CDR1 reads MNHEY; CDR2 reads SVGAGI. The CDR3, as DNA: TGTGCCAGCAGTTACCAACAGGCCGGTGGGGCAGAAAAACTGTTTTTT. Its translation: CASSYQQAGGAEKLFF.

This clone is a singleton in its sample. The chain combines TRBV15 with TRBJ1-6; 9 bases are a match to TRBD1. V was clipped by 1 base and J by 7 bases; unmatched bases: 11. The CDR3 covers 18 residues. Germline assignment: CDR1 LNHNV and CDR2 YYDKDF (reference sequence). The CDR3 region has the DNA TGTGCCACCAGCAGAGGCCTTAGAACGGGACAGGGCAATTCACCCCTCCACTTT. Translating gives CATSRGLRTGQGNSPLHF.

The CDR3 reads CASSYGRGDNSPLHF. The CDR3 coding sequence is TGTGCCAGCAGTTACGGCAGGGGCGATAATTCACCCCTCCACTTT. This chain uses TRBV6-5 with TRBJ1-6, with D possibly being TRBD1 (6 bases). CDR1 and CDR2 from the germline V gene are MNHEY and SVGAGI. The CDR3 contains 15 residues. The V gene lost 2 bases and the J gene lost 5 bases, with 10 bases spanning the gap.

Only one count was recorded for this clone. The gene calls are TRBV5-1 and TRBJ1-5; no definite D call. The germline V and J ends were trimmed by 5 bases and 5 bases, with 17 bases remaining between them. CDR1 and CDR2 from the germline V gene are SGHRS and YFSETQ. The CDR3 consists of 15 residues. The CDR3 bases are TGCGCCAGCAGTCGAGATGGATCCGGGGATCAGCCCCAGCATTTT. The encoded protein is CASSRDGSGDQPQHF.

The chain links TRBV25-1 to TRBJ2-1; TRBD1 is a possible D gene (8 bases). V lost 3 bases, J lost 8 bases, and 17 bases lay in between. This CDR3 is 15 amino acids long. Germline V gives CDR1 MGHDK, CDR2 SYGVNS. The CDR3 region is CASSDTTGAGDEQFF. As DNA, the CDR3 is TGTGCCAGCAGTGACACGACAGGGGCGGGAGATGAGCAGTTCTTC.

The chain links TRBV6-6 to TRBJ2-1; 9 positions match TRBD1. The CDR3 is 15 amino acids. CDR1 and CDR2 from the germline V gene are MNHNY and SVGAGI (reference sequence). V lost 4 bases, J lost 6 bases, and 7 bases stayed unmatched. This chain's CDR3 is CASSSQGAFSNEQFF. CDR3 DNA: TGTGCCAGCAGTTCACAGGGGGCGTTCTCCAATGAGCAGTTCTTC.

The chain recombines TRBV6-2 or TRBV6-3 with TRBJ2-2; 15 bases map to TRBD2. The CDR3 sequence is 17 residues long. Germline V lookup: CDR1 MNHEY, CDR2 SVGEGT. V lost 2 bases to trimming and J lost 4 bases; unmatched junction nucleotides: 2. CDR3 residues: CASSYGTSGRFTGELFF. The CDR3 region has the DNA TGTGCCAGCAGTTACGGGACTAGCGGGAGGTTCACCGGGGAGCTGTTTTTT.

CDR3: CASSLDRDQPQHF. CDR3 nucleotides: TGTGCCAGCAGTCTAGACAGGGATCAGCCCCAGCATTTT. V gene TRBV7-6 combines with J gene TRBJ1-5; TRBD1 agrees at 7 bases. Germline V gives CDR1 SGHVS, CDR2 FNYEAQ. The V segment lost 6 bases and the J segment 5 bases; nucleotides outside the gene matches: 4. The CDR3 extends over 13 amino acids.

This clone was observed once. CDR3: CASSTSFRSPLHF. The CDR3 DNA reads TGTGCCAGCAGCACGAGCTTCCGTTCACCCCTCCACTTT. The J gene is TRBJ1-6, the V gene TRBV7-3; the D is unclear. This CDR3 has 13 residues. V lost 5 bases, J lost 9 bases, and 11 bases lay in between. Germline CDR1 reads SGHTA; CDR2 reads FQGTGA.

This chain joins TRBV10-3 and TRBJ2-5, with D uncertain. Germline CDR1 ENHRY, CDR2 SYGVKD. This CDR3 is built from 14 residues. V was cut by 0 bases and J by 6 bases, with 11 bases left in between. The CDR3 here is CAISESSIEKTQYF. The CDR3 DNA is TGTGCCATCAGTGAGTCGTCGATCGAGAAGACCCAGTACTTC.

As regards this clone: This specimen includes other DNA sequences encoding the same CDR3. The V gene is TRBV28, the J gene TRBJ2-5; weak D call: TRBD1 (6 bases). CDR1 is MDHEN, CDR2 SYDVKM, per germline. Trimming shortened V by 6 bases and J by 3 bases, and 11 bases separated the two germline ends. CDR3 length: 13 residues. CDR3 bases: TGTGCCAGCAGACAGGGACGGGAAGAGACCCAGTACTTC. It codes for CASRQGREETQYF.

A word on this clone: The junction differs from germline at one of its ends, possibly a read error. The chain carries TRBV28 and TRBJ2-3, with TRBD2 matching 12 bases. This CDR3 region has 17 residues. The germline V gene encodes CDR1 MDHEN and CDR2 SYDVKM. Written as DNA, the CDR3 is TGTGCCAGCAGTCTATGGACTAGCGGGGCCTCGTTAGATACGCAGTATTTT. Translating it yields CASSLWTSGASLDTQYF.

The chain carries TRBV20-1 and TRBJ2-3; D may be TRBD1 (6 bases). Trimming stripped 3 bases from V and 2 bases from J, with 18 bases between. Germline V CDR1 and CDR2: DFQATT, SNEGSKA (reference sequence). The CDR3 contains 16 residues. DNA of the CDR3: TGCAGTGCTAGTCCTCCCCTGAACAGGGCCACAGATACGCAGTATTTT. It specifies CSASPPLNRATDTQYF.